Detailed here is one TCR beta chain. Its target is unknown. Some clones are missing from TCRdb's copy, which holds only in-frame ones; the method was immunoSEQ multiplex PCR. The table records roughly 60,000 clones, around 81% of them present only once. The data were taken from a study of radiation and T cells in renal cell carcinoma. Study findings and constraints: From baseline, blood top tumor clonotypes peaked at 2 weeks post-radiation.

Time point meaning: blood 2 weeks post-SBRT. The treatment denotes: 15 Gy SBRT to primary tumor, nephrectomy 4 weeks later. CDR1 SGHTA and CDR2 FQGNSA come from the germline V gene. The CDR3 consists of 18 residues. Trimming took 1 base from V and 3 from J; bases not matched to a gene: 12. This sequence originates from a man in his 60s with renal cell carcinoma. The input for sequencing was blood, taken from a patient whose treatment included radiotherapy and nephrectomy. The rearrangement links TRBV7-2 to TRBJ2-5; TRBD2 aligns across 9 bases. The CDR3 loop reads CASSLDPSGSGGKETQYF. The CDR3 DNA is TGTGCCAGCAGCTTAGATCCCTCGGGTAGCGGGGGTAAAGAGACCCAGTACTTC.